The T cell receptor beta chain under discussion was sequenced for a study of blood T cell repertoires in COVID-19. Study-level information: Nucleic acid was either cDNA or gDNA, and it came from T cells, B-cell-depleted T cells, or PBMCs.

With respect to this clone: This CDR3 is also generated by other DNA sequences in the sample.

This CDR3 spans 13 amino acids. Germline V gives CDR1 LNHDA, CDR2 SQIVND (reference sequence). V lost 3 bases and J 1 base, leaving 6 bases between the germline ends. Profiling relied on immunoSEQ multiplex PCR, and the TCRdb table lists in-frame clones only, not all of them. The sample lists 280,000 or so clones, around 87% occurring once. This clonotype was sampled from a woman in her 30s who had recovered from COVID-19. The chain employs TRBV19 and TRBJ1-1; D gene uncertain. Sequencing used peripheral blood. CDR3 nucleotide sequence: TGTGCCAGTAGTATGTCCGGGAACACTGAAGCTTTCTTT. Amino acid sequence: CASSMSGNTEAFF.